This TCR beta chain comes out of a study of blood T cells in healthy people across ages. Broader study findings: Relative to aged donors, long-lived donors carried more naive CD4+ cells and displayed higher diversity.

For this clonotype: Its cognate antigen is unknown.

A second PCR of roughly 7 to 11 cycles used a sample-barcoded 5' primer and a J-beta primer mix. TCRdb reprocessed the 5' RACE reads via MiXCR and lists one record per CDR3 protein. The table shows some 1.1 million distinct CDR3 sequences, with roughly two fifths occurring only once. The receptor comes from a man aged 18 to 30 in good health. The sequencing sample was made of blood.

In nucleotides, the CDR3 is TGTGCCAGCAGTTACTACCAGGGGGCTACTAATGAAAAACTGTTTTTT. This sequence encodes CASSYYQGATNEKLFF. The chain carries TRBV6-5 and TRBJ1-4, with 8 bases aligning to TRBD1. V lost 1 base and J lost 2; bases outside the gene matches: 3. The CDR3 runs to 16 residues. Germline assignment: CDR1 MNHEY and CDR2 SVGAGI.